Listed below are T cell receptor beta chains from one sample, sequenced in a study of PD-1 blockade in mismatch repair-deficient tumors. Sequencing used immunoSEQ multiplex PCR; TCRdb keeps in-frame clones, though not all of them. The sample lists tens of thousands of clones; around 85% were seen once. Source: peripheral blood, taken 12 weeks after starting pembrolizumab. The receptors here all came from an adult with mismatch repair-deficient cancer. Each CDR3 is given with its conserved first and last residue. The D gene is left open where the match is weak. Only part of the rows carry a size: once, few, many, or a class if the clone is expanded.

cdr3_nt: TGTGCCATCAGTGGCAATAGCGGGAGGTCCGGGGAGCTGTTTTTT; cdr3_aa: CAISGNSGRSGELFF; clone_size: once; d_call: TRBD2; v_call: TRBV10-3; j_call: TRBJ2-2
cdr3_nt: TGCGCCAGTCAGGGGACAGGGGGCGTCGAGCAGTACTTC; cdr3_aa: CASQGTGGVEQYF; clone_size: .; d_call: TRBD1; v_call: TRBV5-1; j_call: TRBJ2-7
cdr3_nt: TGTGCCAGCAGCTTGCCGGGGACAGATACGCAGTATTTT; cdr3_aa: CASSLPGTDTQYF; clone_size: .; d_call: .; v_call: TRBV5-6; j_call: TRBJ2-3
cdr3_nt: TGCAGCGAGAAAAGGCAGGGTGGTGATACGCAGTATTTT; cdr3_aa: CSEKRQGGDTQYF; clone_size: once; d_call: .; v_call: TRBV29-1; j_call: TRBJ2-3
cdr3_nt: TGTGCCAGCAGCTTATTTTCTGACGTGAAGATGGATGGCTACACCTTC; cdr3_aa: CASSLFSDVKMDGYTF; clone_size: .; d_call: .; v_call: TRBV7-9; j_call: TRBJ1-2
cdr3_nt: TGTGCCAGCAGCATAACGGGACAGGGGCGGGAGACCCAGTACTTC; cdr3_aa: CASSITGQGRETQYF; clone_size: .; d_call: TRBD1; v_call: TRBV5-5; j_call: TRBJ2-5
cdr3_nt: TGTGCCAGCAGCTTGCTGGGGGATGAAAAACTGTTTTTT; cdr3_aa: CASSLLGDEKLFF; clone_size: few; d_call: .; v_call: TRBV5-5; j_call: TRBJ1-4
cdr3_nt: TGTGCCAGCAGTCTGAGGCTGGGGCTAGCGGCAAACAATGAGCAGTTCTTC; cdr3_aa: CASSLRLGLAANNEQFF; clone_size: .; d_call: TRBD2; v_call: TRBV27; j_call: TRBJ2-1
cdr3_nt: TGCGCCAGCAGCCAGCAGACAGGTAACACTGAAGCTTTCTTT; cdr3_aa: CASSQQTGNTEAFF; clone_size: .; d_call: .; v_call: TRBV5-1; j_call: TRBJ1-1
cdr3_nt: TGTGCCAGCAGCCCCTTCCGGGAGTGGGTCAGTTACAATGAGCAGTTCTTC; cdr3_aa: CASSPFREWVSYNEQFF; clone_size: .; d_call: .; v_call: TRBV5-4; j_call: TRBJ2-1
cdr3_nt: TGTGCCAGCATGCAAAACACCGGGGAGCTGTTTTTT; cdr3_aa: CASMQNTGELFF; clone_size: few; d_call: .; v_call: TRBV27; j_call: TRBJ2-2
cdr3_nt: TGCGCCAGCAGCTTGGTGGGACAATTCCAAGAGACCCAGTACTTC; cdr3_aa: CASSLVGQFQETQYF; clone_size: .; d_call: .; v_call: TRBV5-1; j_call: TRBJ2-5
cdr3_nt: TGTGCCAGCAGCAAAGGGGGGGGACTAGCGGGAGGAAGGTACGAGCAGTACTTC; cdr3_aa: CASSKGGGLAGGRYEQYF; clone_size: .; d_call: .; v_call: TRBV21-1; j_call: TRBJ2-7
cdr3_nt: TGTGCCAGCAGCCGAAAGCGGGACCACAATGAGCAGTTCTTC; cdr3_aa: CASSRKRDHNEQFF; clone_size: .; d_call: TRBD2; v_call: TRBV7-3; j_call: TRBJ2-1
cdr3_nt: TGTGCCAGCTATCGAACCCCACAGCTTAACACCGGGGAGCTGTTTTTT; cdr3_aa: CASYRTPQLNTGELFF; clone_size: .; d_call: .; v_call: TRBV5-4; j_call: TRBJ2-2
cdr3_nt: TGCGCCAGCAGCCAAGGTCGGGACACAGATACGCAGTATTTT; cdr3_aa: CASSQGRDTDTQYF; clone_size: once; d_call: .; v_call: TRBV4-1; j_call: TRBJ2-3
cdr3_nt: TGTGCCAGCAGTTACTCCCCTGTCACCTACGAGCAGTACTTC; cdr3_aa: CASSYSPVTYEQYF; clone_size: .; d_call: .; v_call: TRBV6-5; j_call: TRBJ2-7
cdr3_nt: TGTGCCAGCAGCACAGGGCCTCTAGAGGCCAACGTCCTGACTTTC; cdr3_aa: CASSTGPLEANVLTF; clone_size: .; d_call: .; v_call: TRBV6-5; j_call: TRBJ2-6
cdr3_nt: TGTGCCAGCAGCTTAGATAATGGTGGAAAACTGTTTTTT; cdr3_aa: CASSLDNGGKLFF; clone_size: .; d_call: .; v_call: TRBV11-3; j_call: TRBJ1-4
cdr3_nt: TGTGCCAGCAGCTGGACTAGCAACACCGGGGAGCTGTTTTTT; cdr3_aa: CASSWTSNTGELFF; clone_size: .; d_call: TRBD2; v_call: TRBV7-3; j_call: TRBJ2-2
cdr3_nt: TGCAGCGTTGGGGGGGGAAACACTGAAGCTTTCTTT; cdr3_aa: CSVGGGNTEAFF; clone_size: .; d_call: .; v_call: TRBV29-1; j_call: TRBJ1-1
cdr3_nt: TGTGCCATCAGTGAGTCACAGAAGAACACTGAAGCTTTCTTT; cdr3_aa: CAISESQKNTEAFF; clone_size: .; d_call: .; v_call: TRBV10-3; j_call: TRBJ1-1
cdr3_nt: TGTGCCAGTAGTTGGGGGGAAGAAGAGCAGTACTTC; cdr3_aa: CASSWGEEEQYF; clone_size: .; d_call: .; v_call: TRBV19; j_call: TRBJ2-7
cdr3_nt: TGTGCCAGCAGTTCTCCGTGGGCCCAGTACGAGCAGTACTTC; cdr3_aa: CASSSPWAQYEQYF; clone_size: once; d_call: .; v_call: TRBV6-5; j_call: TRBJ2-7
cdr3_nt: TGTGCCAGCAGTGAGGCAGCGGGGGGATACTACAATGAGCAGTTCTTC; cdr3_aa: CASSEAAGGYYNEQFF; clone_size: .; d_call: TRBD2; v_call: TRBV2; j_call: TRBJ2-1
cdr3_nt: TGTGCCAGCAGTGCCATGCCGGGCCAATCGAACACCGGGGAGCTGTTTTTT; cdr3_aa: CASSAMPGQSNTGELFF; clone_size: .; d_call: .; v_call: TRBV6-1; j_call: TRBJ2-2
cdr3_nt: TGTGCCAGCAGCTACCGCCGGGACAGTCTTAACCAAGAGACCCAGTACTTC; cdr3_aa: CASSYRRDSLNQETQYF; clone_size: .; d_call: TRBD1; v_call: TRBV7-9; j_call: TRBJ2-5
cdr3_nt: TGTGCCAGCAGCCTAGGGACAACAGCTAACTATGGCTACACCTTC; cdr3_aa: CASSLGTTANYGYTF; clone_size: .; d_call: .; v_call: TRBV5-6; j_call: TRBJ1-2
cdr3_nt: TGTGCCAGCTCACTGTCCGCCGGGACAGGGGCCCCCAATGAGCAGTTCTTC; cdr3_aa: CASSLSAGTGAPNEQFF; clone_size: .; d_call: TRBD1; v_call: TRBV18; j_call: TRBJ2-1
cdr3_nt: TGTGCCAGCAGCTTAGCGGGAGGCCCAGAGACCCAGTACTTC; cdr3_aa: CASSLAGGPETQYF; clone_size: .; d_call: .; v_call: TRBV7-2; j_call: TRBJ2-5
cdr3_nt: TGTGCCAGCAGCTTGGTCCGGTCCGGTGGGACTGAAGCTTTCTTT; cdr3_aa: CASSLVRSGGTEAFF; clone_size: once; d_call: .; v_call: TRBV5-6; j_call: TRBJ1-1
cdr3_nt: TGCGCCAGCAACCCAACAGGGGACTACAATGAGCAGTTCTTC; cdr3_aa: CASNPTGDYNEQFF; clone_size: few; d_call: TRBD1; v_call: TRBV5-1; j_call: TRBJ2-1
cdr3_nt: TGTGCCAGCAGCGGACAACTAGCGGGAATCAATGAGCAGTTCTTC; cdr3_aa: CASSGQLAGINEQFF; clone_size: once; d_call: TRBD2; v_call: TRBV5-4; j_call: TRBJ2-1
cdr3_nt: TGTGCCAGCAGCGCTGGGGGTAACACTGAAGCTTTCTTT; cdr3_aa: CASSAGGNTEAFF; clone_size: few; d_call: .; v_call: TRBV7-6; j_call: TRBJ1-1
cdr3_nt: TGTGCCATCAGTGAGTCCGACAGGGGTTCCCAGCAGTACTTC; cdr3_aa: CAISESDRGSQQYF; clone_size: .; d_call: TRBD1; v_call: TRBV10-3; j_call: TRBJ2-7
cdr3_nt: TGTGCCAGCAGCTTGGAACAGGCTGGAAACACCATATATTTT; cdr3_aa: CASSLEQAGNTIYF; clone_size: .; d_call: .; v_call: TRBV5-4; j_call: TRBJ1-3
cdr3_nt: TGTGCCTGGAGTGTACGAGGAAAGGGGAACTATGGCTACACCTTC; cdr3_aa: CAWSVRGKGNYGYTF; clone_size: .; d_call: .; v_call: TRBV30; j_call: TRBJ1-2
cdr3_nt: TGTGCCAGTAGTATACAGGGAAGCTACGAGCAGTACTTC; cdr3_aa: CASSIQGSYEQYF; clone_size: .; d_call: .; v_call: TRBV19; j_call: TRBJ2-7
cdr3_nt: TGTGCCAGCAGTCCGCGGATCGACAACACCGGGGAGCTGTTTTTT; cdr3_aa: CASSPRIDNTGELFF; clone_size: once; d_call: .; v_call: TRBV27; j_call: TRBJ2-2
cdr3_nt: TGTGCCAGCAGTAAGGGAGGCGCCGAGCAGTACTTC; cdr3_aa: CASSKGGAEQYF; clone_size: few; d_call: .; v_call: TRBV2; j_call: TRBJ2-7
cdr3_nt: TGTGCCAGCAGCCCGAGACAGAGGCTCGGTTTCAACGAGCAGTACTTC; cdr3_aa: CASSPRQRLGFNEQYF; clone_size: .; d_call: .; v_call: TRBV7-9; j_call: TRBJ2-7
cdr3_nt: TGCGCCAGCAGCTTGTCACTAGCGGGTCACAATGAGCAGTTCTTC; cdr3_aa: CASSLSLAGHNEQFF; clone_size: .; d_call: TRBD2; v_call: TRBV5-1; j_call: TRBJ2-1
cdr3_nt: TGTGCCAGCAGGGGACTAGCGGGACCGTCCTACGAGCAGTACTTC; cdr3_aa: CASRGLAGPSYEQYF; clone_size: .; d_call: TRBD2; v_call: TRBV6-6; j_call: TRBJ2-7
cdr3_nt: TGTGCCAGCAGCGAGGTAGATACGCAGTATTTT; cdr3_aa: CASSEVDTQYF; clone_size: .; d_call: .; v_call: TRBV6-1; j_call: TRBJ2-3
cdr3_nt: TGTGCCAGCACCACCCCCTCTGGAAACACCATATATTTT; cdr3_aa: CASTTPSGNTIYF; clone_size: few; d_call: .; v_call: TRBV5-6; j_call: TRBJ1-3
cdr3_nt: TGTGCCAGCAGTGAAGCGCTGCAGGGGGTCTACGAGCAGTACTTC; cdr3_aa: CASSEALQGVYEQYF; clone_size: .; d_call: TRBD1; v_call: TRBV6-1; j_call: TRBJ2-7
cdr3_nt: TGTGCCAGCAGTGTCGGGGTCGTTGGCTACACCTTC; cdr3_aa: CASSVGVVGYTF; clone_size: .; d_call: .; v_call: TRBV25-1; j_call: TRBJ1-2
cdr3_nt: TGTGCCTGGAGTCCCAATCGGGACACTGAAGCTTTCTTT; cdr3_aa: CAWSPNRDTEAFF; clone_size: once; d_call: .; v_call: TRBV30; j_call: TRBJ1-1
cdr3_nt: TGCGCCAGCAGCCCAGGCCTTCAGGCGGCCAACGTCCTGACTTTC; cdr3_aa: CASSPGLQAANVLTF; clone_size: .; d_call: .; v_call: TRBV5-1; j_call: TRBJ2-6
cdr3_nt: TGTGCCAGCAGTTCCCAGGGGACACAGGCAACTAATGAAAAACTGTTTTTT; cdr3_aa: CASSSQGTQATNEKLFF; clone_size: .; d_call: .; v_call: TRBV28; j_call: TRBJ1-4
cdr3_nt: TGCGCCAGCAGCTGGAAGGGGACAGGGGGCAATGAGCAGTTCTTC; cdr3_aa: CASSWKGTGGNEQFF; clone_size: .; d_call: TRBD1; v_call: TRBV5-1; j_call: TRBJ2-1
cdr3_nt: TGTGCCAGTAGATGGGGAGCTGGCAATCAGCCCCAGCATTTT; cdr3_aa: CASRWGAGNQPQHF; clone_size: .; d_call: .; v_call: TRBV19; j_call: TRBJ1-5
cdr3_nt: TGTGCCAGCATCCCCTCCGGGACCGGTTACAATGAGCAGTTCTTC; cdr3_aa: CASIPSGTGYNEQFF; clone_size: .; d_call: .; v_call: TRBV6-1; j_call: TRBJ2-1
cdr3_nt: TGTGCCAGCAGCCTAAAAATGGGGGACTATGGCTACACCTTC; cdr3_aa: CASSLKMGDYGYTF; clone_size: .; d_call: .; v_call: TRBV5-4; j_call: TRBJ1-2
cdr3_nt: TGTGCCAGCTCTAGCGGGAGTGTAGGCAATGAGCAGTTCTTC; cdr3_aa: CASSSGSVGNEQFF; clone_size: few; d_call: TRBD2; v_call: TRBV18; j_call: TRBJ2-1
cdr3_nt: TGTGCCACCAGCAGAGAAGGCGGGAGAAGCGATGAGCAGTTCTTC; cdr3_aa: CATSREGGRSDEQFF; clone_size: few; d_call: TRBD2; v_call: TRBV15; j_call: TRBJ2-1
cdr3_nt: TGTGCCAGCAGCTTGGGGCAGGGGTTTACCCAGTACTTC; cdr3_aa: CASSLGQGFTQYF; clone_size: .; d_call: .; v_call: TRBV7-2; j_call: TRBJ2-5
cdr3_nt: TGTGCCAGTAAGGGGGGTGGAGCAGATACGCAGTATTTT; cdr3_aa: CASKGGGADTQYF; clone_size: .; d_call: .; v_call: TRBV19; j_call: TRBJ2-3
cdr3_nt: TGTGCCAGTAGTATAGTGGACAGGACCTACGAGCAGTACTTC; cdr3_aa: CASSIVDRTYEQYF; clone_size: large; d_call: TRBD1; v_call: TRBV19; j_call: TRBJ2-7